The subject of this entry is one T cell receptor (beta chain). Its antigen is undetermined. This record belongs to a study of pediatric ulcerative colitis. Study results and limitations: All ulcerative colitis patients, but no controls, carried two rectal clonotypes.

The survey-level immunoSEQ assay was used. Data came from immunoSEQ multiplex PCR; TCRdb stores just in-frame clones and leaves some out. The data contain about 64,000 clones, about 90% of them seen just once; the ten biggest clones take up 3% to 4.5%. The CDR3 runs to 16 residues. CDR1 is MNHEY and CDR2 is SVGAGI in the germline V gene. Trimming removed 4 bases from V and 3 bases from J; junction bases left unmatched: 6. The rearrangement joins TRBV6-5 to TRBJ2-3; 11 bases map to TRBD2. The TCR sequence derives from a boy younger than 18 with severe ulcerative colitis. Specimen: blood. The CDR3, as DNA: TGTGCCAGCAGTTCCTACACTAGCGGGAGTACAGATACGCAGTATTTT. This translates into CASSSYTSGSTDTQYF.